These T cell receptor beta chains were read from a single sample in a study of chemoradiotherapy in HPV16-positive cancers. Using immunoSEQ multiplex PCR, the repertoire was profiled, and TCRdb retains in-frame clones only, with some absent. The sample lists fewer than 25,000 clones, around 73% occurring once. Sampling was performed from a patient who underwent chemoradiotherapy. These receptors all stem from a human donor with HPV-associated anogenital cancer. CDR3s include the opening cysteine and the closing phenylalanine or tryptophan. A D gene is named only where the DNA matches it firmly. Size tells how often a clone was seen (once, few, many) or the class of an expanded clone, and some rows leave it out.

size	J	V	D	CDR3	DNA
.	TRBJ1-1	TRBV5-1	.	CASSMTGMNTEAFF	TGCGCCAGCAGCATGACAGGAATGAACACTGAAGCTTTCTTT
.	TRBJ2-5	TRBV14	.	CASSQLGGAGSETQYF	TGTGCCAGCAGCCAATTGGGGGGCGCGGGGTCAGAGACCCAGTACTTC
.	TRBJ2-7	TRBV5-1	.	CASSPMGQGPLGEQYF	TGCGCCAGCAGCCCGATGGGGCAGGGCCCCCTTGGCGAGCAGTACTTC
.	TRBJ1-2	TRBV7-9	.	CASSRDGLNYGYTF	TGTGCCAGCAGCCGCGACGGACTTAACTATGGCTACACCTTC
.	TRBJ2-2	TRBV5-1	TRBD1	CASSLTAGGTGELFF	TGCGCCAGCAGCTTGACGGCAGGGGGCACCGGGGAGCTGTTTTTT
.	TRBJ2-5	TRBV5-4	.	CASSRGTAQETQYF	TGTGCCAGCAGCAGAGGGACTGCGCAAGAGACCCAGTACTTC
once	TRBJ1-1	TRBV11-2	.	CASSPRARGNTEAFF	TGTGCCAGCAGCCCCCGGGCGCGGGGGAACACTGAAGCTTTCTTT
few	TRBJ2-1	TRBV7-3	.	CASSLNTSPRDEQFF	TGTGCCAGCAGCTTAAATACCTCCCCTCGAGATGAGCAGTTCTTC
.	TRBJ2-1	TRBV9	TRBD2	CASSVGSLALSYNEQFF	TGTGCCAGCAGCGTAGGGTCACTAGCGCTCTCCTACAATGAGCAGTTCTTC
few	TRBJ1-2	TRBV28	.	CASSFTAKGYTF	TGTGCCAGCAGTTTCACCGCAAAGGGCTACACCTTC
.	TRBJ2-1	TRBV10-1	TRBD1	CASRPGQGATEQFF	TGCGCCAGCAGGCCGGGACAGGGGGCTACTGAGCAGTTCTTC
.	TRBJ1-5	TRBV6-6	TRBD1	CASTTDRGNQPQHF	TGTGCCAGCACTACAGACAGGGGCAATCAGCCCCAGCATTTT
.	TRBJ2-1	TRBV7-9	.	CASSRTASYNEQFF	TGTGCCAGCAGCCGAACCGCCTCCTACAATGAGCAGTTCTTC
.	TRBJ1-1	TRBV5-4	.	CASSEGTEAFF	TGTGCCAGCAGCGAAGGCACTGAAGCTTTCTTT
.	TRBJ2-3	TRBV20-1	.	CSAQGADTQYF	TGCAGTGCTCAGGGTGCAGATACGCAGTATTTT
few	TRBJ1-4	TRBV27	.	CASSLGAREKLFF	TGTGCCAGCAGTCTGGGGGCACGGGAAAAACTGTTTTTT
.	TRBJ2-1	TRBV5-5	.	CASSLGLANEQFF	TGTGCCAGCAGCTTAGGCCTAGCGAATGAGCAGTTCTTC
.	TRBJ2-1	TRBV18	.	CASSPRGDEQFF	TGTGCCAGCTCACCGCGTGGCGATGAGCAGTTCTTC
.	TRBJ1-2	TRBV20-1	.	CSARSNGYTF	TGCAGTGCTAGGTCGAATGGCTACACCTTC
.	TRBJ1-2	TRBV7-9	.	CASRRGGVQNGYTF	TGTGCCAGCAGAAGGGGAGGGGTACAGAATGGCTACACCTTC
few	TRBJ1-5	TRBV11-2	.	CASSSGVSNQPQHF	TGTGCCAGCAGCTCGGGGGTAAGCAATCAGCCCCAGCATTTT
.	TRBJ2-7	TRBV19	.	CASSISGSSSYEQYF	TGTGCCAGTAGTATCAGTGGCAGCAGCTCCTACGAGCAGTACTTC
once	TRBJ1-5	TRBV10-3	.	CAISEGGAGPQHF	TGTGCCATCAGTGAGGGCGGAGCCGGGCCCCAGCATTTT
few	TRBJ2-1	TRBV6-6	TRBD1	CASSSGQGAENEQFF	TGTGCCAGCAGTTCGGGACAGGGGGCTGAAAATGAGCAGTTCTTC
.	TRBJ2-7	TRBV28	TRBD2	CASSLGGYSYEQYF	TGTGCCAGCAGTTTGGGGGGGTACTCCTACGAGCAGTACTTC
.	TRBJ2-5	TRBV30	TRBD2	CAWTSGTSGGIGETQYF	TGTGCCTGGACCTCCGGGACTAGCGGGGGGATCGGGGAGACCCAGTACTTC
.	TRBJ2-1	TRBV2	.	CASTRNPQGEQFF	TGTGCCAGCACCAGAAACCCCCAGGGTGAACAGTTCTTC
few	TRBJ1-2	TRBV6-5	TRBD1	CASSYLYDRGRYGYTF	TGTGCCAGCAGTTACCTCTATGACAGGGGACGTTATGGCTACACCTTC
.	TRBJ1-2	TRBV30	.	CAWEGRLNYGYTF	TGTGCCTGGGAGGGCCGACTTAACTATGGCTACACCTTC
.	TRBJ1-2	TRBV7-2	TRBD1	CASSGQGLIPYGYTF	TGTGCCAGCAGCGGACAGGGTCTGATTCCCTATGGCTACACCTTC
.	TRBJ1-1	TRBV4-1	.	CASSGWGGSTEAFF	TGCGCCAGCAGCGGGTGGGGGGGGAGCACTGAAGCTTTCTTT
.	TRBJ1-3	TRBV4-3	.	CASSQGGSPYSGNTIYF	TGCGCCAGCAGCCAAGGGGGCAGTCCTTACTCTGGAAACACCATATATTTT
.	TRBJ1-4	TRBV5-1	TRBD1	CASSEQGIGNEKLFF	TGCGCCAGCAGCGAACAGGGGATTGGCAATGAAAAACTGTTTTTT
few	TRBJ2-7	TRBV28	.	CASRWTGAYEQYF	TGTGCCAGCAGATGGACGGGGGCCTACGAGCAGTACTTC
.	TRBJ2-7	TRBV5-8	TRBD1	CASSGTTGGPYEQYF	TGTGCCAGCAGCGGAACGACAGGGGGCCCCTACGAGCAGTACTTC
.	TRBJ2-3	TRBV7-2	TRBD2	CASSPRAGVPDTQYF	TGTGCCAGCAGCCCCCGAGCGGGAGTGCCAGATACGCAGTATTTT
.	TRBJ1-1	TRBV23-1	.	CASSRNQTNTEAFF	TGCGCCAGCAGTCGGAACCAGACGAACACTGAAGCTTTCTTT
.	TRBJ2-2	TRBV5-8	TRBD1	CASSLQGQGGGHTGELFF	TGTGCCAGCAGCTTGCAGGGACAGGGTGGTGGTCACACCGGGGAGCTGTTTTTT
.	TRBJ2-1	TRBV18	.	CASSPRLGEQFF	TGTGCCAGCTCACCCCGCCTGGGGGAGCAGTTCTTC
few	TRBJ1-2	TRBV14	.	CASSPTANYGYTF	TGTGCCAGCAGCCCTACAGCTAACTATGGCTACACCTTC
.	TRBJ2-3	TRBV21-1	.	CASKSSGKGRICTDTQYF	TGTGCCAGCAAAAGCTCGGGGAAAGGGAGAATTTGCACAGATACGCAGTATTTT
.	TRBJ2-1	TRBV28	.	CASSLKEQFF	TGTGCCAGCAGTTTAAAGGAGCAGTTCTTC
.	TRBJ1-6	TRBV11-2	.	CASSRDLYSPLHF	TGTGCCAGCAGTCGGGACTTATATTCACCCCTCCACTTT
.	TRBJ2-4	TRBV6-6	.	CASSYSMLVAKNIQYF	TGTGCCAGCAGTTACTCCATGTTGGTCGCCAAAAACATTCAGTACTTC
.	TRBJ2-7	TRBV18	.	CASSLRDTSYEQYF	TGTGCCAGCTCACTAAGGGACACCTCCTACGAGCAGTACTTC
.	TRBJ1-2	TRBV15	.	CATSRADRGYGYTF	TGTGCCACCAGCAGGGCCGATCGGGGTTATGGCTACACCTTC
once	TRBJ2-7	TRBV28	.	CASSFSGSGHYSEQYF	TGTGCCAGCAGTTTCTCAGGGTCTGGTCACTACTCCGAGCAGTACTTC
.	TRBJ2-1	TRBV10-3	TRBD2	CAISESSGGKDNEQFF	TGTGCCATCAGTGAGTCTAGCGGGGGGAAGGACAATGAGCAGTTCTTC